Following are 20 T cell receptor beta chains from one sample sequenced in a study of shared clonotypes between healthy human individuals. Repertoires were generated with immunoSEQ multiplex PCR, while TCRdb's copy carries only in-frame clones and drops some. Altogether hundreds of thousands of clones are present, about three quarters being singletons, with the ten largest covering 1.5% to 2%. The sequenced material came from memory CD4+ T cells sorted from blood. Subset reported: CD45RA-negative fraction. Every receptor here comes from a woman in her 30s in good health.

This sequence joins TRBV11-2 and TRBJ2-2, with TRBD2 matching 10 bases. The V and J ends lost 2 bases and 0 bases, in that order; junction bases with no gene match: 0. There are 16 residues in the CDR3. The germline V gene encodes CDR1 SGHAT and CDR2 FQNNGV. CDR3 sequence: CASSLLAGANTGELFF. CDR3 nucleotide sequence: TGTGCCAGCAGCTTACTAGCGGGAGCGAACACCGGGGAGCTGTTTTTT. Together with reference TRBV11-2 and TRBJ2-2, the CDR3 gives the full variable domain: EAGVAQSPRYKIIEKRQSVAFWCNPISGHATLYWYQQILGQGPKLLIQFQNNGVVDDSQLPKDRFSAERLKGVDSTLKIQPAKLEDSAVYLCASSLLAGANTGELFFGEGSRLTVL.

The chain carries TRBV5-1 and TRBJ1-2, with a tentative D call TRBD1 (5 bases). This CDR3 is 17 amino acids long. Trimming took 4 bases from V and 2 from J, leaving 21 bases between them. Germline CDR1 SGHRS, CDR2 YFSETQ. The CDR3 nucleotides are TGCGCCAGCAGCCCACGCCCCCTCAGGGATTGGAACTATGGCTACACCTTC. Protein product: CASSPRPLRDWNYGYTF.

The chain employs TRBV11-2 and TRBJ2-5; 10 positions match TRBD2. The CDR3 sequence is 15 residues long. The germline V gene encodes CDR1 SGHAT and CDR2 FQNNGV. The junction had 9 bases not matched to a gene; V was cut back by 7 bases and J by 4 bases. CDR3 coding DNA: TGTGCCAGCATATCGGGGGCTAGCGGGAGAGAGACCCAGTACTTC. Encoded protein: CASISGASGRETQYF.

V usage is TRBV25-1 and J usage is TRBJ2-3, with 7 bases lining up with TRBD1. Germline V gives CDR1 MGHDK, CDR2 SYGVNS. There are 15 residues in the CDR3. V shed 1 base and J 4 bases; nucleotides not matched to a gene: 5. The CDR3 DNA is TGTGCCAGCAGTGAATTACAGGGGCCCTCAGATACGCAGTATTTT. Translating gives CASSELQGPSDTQYF. The variable domain in full, with the rest retrieved from reference TRBV25-1 and TRBJ2-3, is EADIYQTPRYLVIGTGKKITLECSQTMGHDKMYWYQQDPGMELHLIHYSYGVNSTEKGDLSSESTVSRIRTEHFPLTLESARPSHTSQYLCASSELQGPSDTQYFGPGTRLTVL.

This CDR3 reads CASSVGAGDGETQYF. The CDR3 DNA reads TGTGCCAGCAGCGTAGGGGCTGGGGACGGGGAGACCCAGTACTTC. The V call is TRBV9, the J call TRBJ2-5; D is possibly TRBD1 or TRBD2 (5 bases each). The CDR3 has 15 residues. Trimming took off 0 bases at V and 5 bases at J, with 14 bases between the two ends. Germline V CDR1 and CDR2: SGDLS, YYNGEE.

The V gene is TRBV5-1, the J gene TRBJ2-1; D not resolved. The CDR3 is 15 amino acids. CDR1 SGHRS and CDR2 YFSETQ come from the germline V gene. V gave up 3 bases and J gave up 9 bases, with 19 bases separating them. The chain's CDR3 is CASSSTGAGPSEQFF. CDR3 nucleotides: TGCGCCAGCAGCTCGACCGGTGCAGGCCCCTCTGAGCAGTTCTTC.

This clone occurred once. The V and J genes are TRBV2 and TRBJ2-1, with 11 nucleotides matching TRBD2. The V gene's germline CDR1 is SNHLY and CDR2 FYNNEI. This CDR3 is built from 15 residues. V shed 6 bases, J shed 6 bases, and the junction held 7 bases outside the gene matches. The CDR3, as DNA: TGTGCCAGCAGCCCCCTAGCGGGAGGCGGCAATGAGCAGTTCTTC. As protein: CASSPLAGGGNEQFF. Drawing the rest from reference TRBV2 and TRBJ2-1, the complete variable domain is EPEVTQTPSHQVTQMGQEVILRCVPISNHLYFYWYRQILGQKVEFLVSFYNNEISEKSEIFDDQFSVERPDGSNFTLKIRSTKLEDSAMYFCASSPLAGGGNEQFFGPGTRLTVL.

This rearrangement joins TRBV5-1 to TRBJ2-7; 11 bases are shared with TRBD2. Germline CDR1 SGHRS, CDR2 YFSETQ. CDR3 length equals 16 residues. V gave up 0 bases and J gave up 5 bases; unmatched junction bases: 7. For the CDR3, the DNA is TGCGCCAGCAGCTTGGGGAATAGCGGGAGGGCGGACGAGCAGTACTTC. Its protein product is CASSLGNSGRADEQYF.

The J gene is TRBJ2-1, the V gene TRBV19; D may correspond to TRBD1 or TRBD2 (7 bases each). Per germline, CDR1 LNHDA and CDR2 SQIVND (reference sequence). Between the trimmed V and J ends, which lost 8 bases and 6 bases, there was a span of 20 bases. The CDR3 sequence is 15 residues long. CDR3: CASRQGGEGPNEQFF. Here the CDR3 DNA reads TGTGCCAGTCGTCAGGGGGGGGAGGGCCCCAATGAGCAGTTCTTC.

Worth noting for this clone: A much larger clone sits a single nucleotide away, making a read error possible. V is TRBV4-2 and J is TRBJ2-3, with 13 bases matching TRBD2. The ends lost 4 bases at V and 0 bases at J; junction bases unmatched: 1. Looked up from germline, CDR1 is LGHNA and CDR2 is YNFKEQ. The CDR3 sequence is 16 residues long. The CDR3 spells CASSPTSGGSTDTQYF. CDR3 coding DNA: TGTGCCAGCAGCCCGACTAGCGGGGGGAGCACAGATACGCAGTATTTT.

The chain links TRBV6-6 to TRBJ2-3; TRBD1 is a possible D gene (5 bases). V was shortened by 7 bases and J by 3 bases, with 8 bases between the two germline ends. The length of the CDR3 is 12 residues. Germline V gene sequence: CDR1 MNHNY, CDR2 SVGAGI (reference sequence). The CDR3 region has the DNA TGTGCCAGCAAGGGGCAGACAGATACGCAGTATTTT. Translation: CASKGQTDTQYF.

This chain links TRBV5-6 with TRBJ1-2; no clear D gene. CDR1 is SGHDT, CDR2 YYEEEE, per germline. Trimming cost V 1 base and J 1 base, with 11 bases left between them. CDR3 size: 15 residues. The DNA for the CDR3 is TGTGCCAGCAGCTTGCGCCGACAAAGTAACTATGGCTACACCTTC. Protein sequence: CASSLRRQSNYGYTF.

V usage is TRBV6-5 and J usage is TRBJ1-3; D is undetermined. Trimming took off 5 bases at V and 5 bases at J, with 13 bases between the two ends. CDR3 length equals 14 residues. In germline, CDR1 is MNHEY, CDR2 SVGAGI. The CDR3 nucleotides read TGTGCCAGCAGTGCCTCCAGTATCCGAAACACCATATATTTT. This sequence encodes CASSASSIRNTIYF.

Many counts were recorded for this clone. The chain's CDR3 is CASTRLGQSSNQPQHF. As DNA, the CDR3 is TGTGCCAGTACCCGACTGGGTCAGAGCAGCAATCAGCCCCAGCATTTT. The chain uses TRBV19 and TRBJ1-5; D is unresolved. Germline CDR1 and CDR2: LNHDA and SQIVND (reference sequence). CDR3 size: 16 residues. Deletions cut 7 bases from V and 1 base from J, with 17 bases between.

This chain links TRBV27 with TRBJ2-2; D not certain. Per the germline V gene, CDR1 is MNHEY and CDR2 is SMNVEV (reference sequence). Trimming took off 6 bases at V and 1 base at J, with 15 bases between the two ends. This CDR3 region has 16 residues. The CDR3 region has the DNA TGTGCCAGCAGCCGATACTTCCAAATGAACACCGGGGAGCTGTTTTTT. It is translated as CASSRYFQMNTGELFF.

This clone was recorded once. The CDR3 region has the DNA TGTGCCAGCAGCCGAGACAGGTACGAGCAGTACTTC. It encodes CASSRDRYEQYF. The rearrangement joins TRBV28 to TRBJ2-7; TRBD1 might be the D (6 bases). The CDR3 spans 12 residues. The V gene's germline CDR1 is MDHEN and CDR2 SYDVKM. V was pared by 6 bases and J by 4 bases, with 10 bases between.

The rearrangement links TRBV6-6 to TRBJ2-5; D remains unclear. V was shortened by 0 bases and J by 4 bases, with 12 bases between the two germline ends. The CDR3 totals 15 residues. Germline loops: CDR1 MNHNY, CDR2 SVGAGI (reference sequence). This CDR3 reads CASSYSVGWTETQYF. CDR3 coding DNA: TGTGCCAGCAGTTACTCGGTGGGGTGGACAGAGACCCAGTACTTC.

The sample holds a few counts of this clone. The chain recombines TRBV5-1 with TRBJ2-7; possibly TRBD1 or TRBD2 for D (5 bases each). There are 14 residues in the CDR3. Trimming stripped 0 bases from V and 5 bases from J, with 12 bases between. In germline, CDR1 is SGHRS, CDR2 YFSETQ. The CDR3 DNA is TGCGCCAGCAGCTTGGTGGGGGACGCCCACGAGCAGTACTTC. Protein: CASSLVGDAHEQYF.

This clone was counted only a few times. This rearrangement joins TRBV6-1 to TRBJ1-5, with 7 bases aligning to TRBD1. J was trimmed by 6 bases and V by 6 bases; bases with no gene match: 8. Germline V gene lookup returns CDR1 MNHNS and CDR2 SASEGT. The CDR3 contains 14 residues. This CDR3 reads CASRVQGFGQPQHF. The CDR3 region has the DNA TGTGCCAGCAGGGTACAGGGGTTCGGTCAGCCCCAGCATTTT.

V is TRBV28 and J is TRBJ2-2; a possible D gene is TRBD1 (5 bases). Deletions cut 6 bases from V and 1 base from J, with 12 bases between. CDR3 length: 15 amino acids. Germline CDR1 MDHEN, CDR2 SYDVKM. For the CDR3, the DNA is TGTGCCAGCAGCCCCAGTACAGGGAACACCGGGGAGCTGTTTTTT. Its protein product is CASSPSTGNTGELFF.